This T cell receptor beta chain stems from a study of blood T cells in healthy people across ages. Study context: Researchers report that template switching captured about one barcoded beta molecule per two T cells. Study-level results: Aged donors had fewer naive CD4+ cells and lower diversity than long-lived donors. Age brought a roughly linear fall in TCR beta diversity measured per million T cells.

V lost 6 bases to trimming and J lost 7 bases, with 13 bases between them. The CDR3 loop spans 13 amino acids. The table lists this clonotype with many counts. The antigen is undetermined. A sample-barcoded 5' primer and a J-beta primer mix were used in a second PCR of roughly 7 to 11 cycles. Paired-end reads containing CDR3 totaled no fewer than 2.5 million for each sample. TCRdb recomputed calls from the 5' RACE reads with MiXCR, one row per CDR3 protein. The sample includes about 900,000 distinct CDR3 sequences, roughly 50% seen only once; the top ten take roughly 12%. This chain connects TRBV12-3 or TRBV12-4 to TRBJ2-4, with D maybe TRBD1 (6 bases). What was sequenced was blood. This receptor was obtained from a man in his thirties or forties in good health. The CDR3 coding sequence is TGTGCCAGCAGCCTCTCACAGGGTAACATTCAGTACTTC. Its translation is CASSLSQGNIQYF.